The 22 T cell receptor beta chains listed next were all sequenced from one sample in a study of cytomegalovirus exposure and HLA in healthy donors. The PCR had 60 Vbeta and 13 Jbeta primers. Measured with immunoSEQ multiplex PCR; TCRdb has only the in-frame clones, and not every one. This sample's clone table lists 150,000 or so clones. Material for sequencing was PBMCs. The receptors come from a woman aged 45-65 years in good health and CMV-seronegative.

The chain uses TRBV9 and TRBJ2-1; no firm D call. The germline gives CDR1 SGDLS, CDR2 YYNGEE. The V and J ends lost 3 bases and 9 bases respectively, with 10 bases between them. The CDR3 has 12 amino acids. Here the CDR3 reads CASSADMSEQFF. The CDR3 region has the DNA TGTGCCAGCAGCGCCGATATGAGTGAGCAGTTCTTC.

The chain employs TRBV4-1 and TRBJ1-1, with D unresolved. Germline V gives CDR1 MGHRA, CDR2 YSYEKL. V lost 1 base and J 7 bases, leaving 4 bases between the germline ends. The CDR3 length is 11 residues. CDR3 nucleotides: TGCGCCAGCAGCCAAGGGAGTGAAGCTTTCTTT. This codes for CASSQGSEAFF.

The rearrangement links TRBV28 to TRBJ1-2; 7 bases are shared with TRBD1. Germline CDR1 and CDR2: MDHEN and SYDVKM. The V and J ends lost 7 bases and 8 bases, in that order; junction bases with no gene match: 13. This CDR3 has 14 amino acids. This chain's CDR3 is CASTSRQGRGGYTF. The CDR3 DNA reads as TGTGCCAGCACCAGTCGACAGGGAAGAGGAGGCTACACCTTC.

This chain uses TRBV5-4 with TRBJ1-1; 11 bases are shared with TRBD1. The V segment lost 4 bases and the J segment 5 bases; nucleotides outside the gene matches: 7. Per the germline V gene, CDR1 is SGHNT and CDR2 is YYREEE (reference sequence). The CDR3 has 15 residues. The DNA for the CDR3 is TGTGCCAGCAGCCCGGGACAGGGGGTCTGGACTGAAGCTTTCTTT. It translates to CASSPGQGVWTEAFF.

The chain combines TRBV5-1 with TRBJ2-1; 9 nucleotides align to TRBD2. There are 15 residues in the CDR3. The germline V gene has CDR1 SGHRS and CDR2 YFSETQ. J gave up 4 bases and V 0 bases, and 2 bases lay outside the gene matches. CDR3 amino acids: CASSLGLADYNEQFF. The CDR3 DNA reads TGCGCCAGCAGCTTGGGACTAGCGGATTACAATGAGCAGTTCTTC. The entire variable domain, with the rest obtained from reference TRBV5-1 and TRBJ2-1, is as follows: KAGVTQTPRYLIKTRGQQVTLSCSPISGHRSVSWYQQTPGQGLQFLFEYFSETQRNKGNFPGRFSGRQFSNSRSEMNVSTLELGDSALYLCASSLGLADYNEQFFGPGTRLTVL.

This chain links TRBV5-1 with TRBJ2-7; D is undetermined. The CDR3 runs 12 residues. V was clipped by 3 bases and J by 3 bases, with 7 bases between them. Per germline, CDR1 SGHRS and CDR2 YFSETQ. The CDR3 nucleotides read TGCGCCAGCAGCTCCTCCAGCTACGAGCAGTACTTC. Residues: CASSSSSYEQYF.

The V call is TRBV7-9, the J call TRBJ1-1; possible D gene TRBD1, 6 bases. This CDR3 spans 14 amino acids. V dropped 4 bases and J dropped 0 bases, with 9 bases sitting between them. Germline CDR1 and CDR2: SEHNR and FQNEAQ (reference sequence). CDR3 in DNA: TGTGCCAGCAGCTCGGGACATATGAACACTGAAGCTTTCTTT. It yields the protein CASSSGHMNTEAFF.

The chain links TRBV28 to TRBJ2-1; tentative D call: TRBD1 (6 bases). Germline loops: CDR1 MDHEN, CDR2 SYDVKM. This CDR3 is 13 amino acids long. The germline V and J ends were trimmed by 5 bases and 8 bases, with 13 bases remaining between them. The CDR3 nucleotides read TGTGCCAGCAGTCCTAACAGGGTGGATGAGCAGTTCTTC. This codes for CASSPNRVDEQFF.

The V gene is TRBV5-4, the J gene TRBJ2-7; TRBD1 is a possible D gene (5 bases). Trimming removed 0 bases from V and 1 base from J, with 11 bases in between. Germline CDR1 and CDR2: SGHNT and YYREEE (reference sequence). The CDR3 is 15 amino acids. The CDR3 DNA reads TGTGCCAGCAGCTTGGACAGGACACTTTCCTACGAGCAGTACTTC. Translating gives CASSLDRTLSYEQYF.

The chain is built from TRBV28 and TRBJ1-2; D is undetermined. V was pared by 5 bases and J by 8 bases, with 12 bases between. The CDR3 spans 12 residues. CDR1 and CDR2 (germline): MDHEN, SYDVKM. CDR3 coding DNA: TGTGCCAGCAGTCCCGCCATGCGAGGCTACACCTTC. This codes for CASSPAMRGYTF.

The chain combines TRBV5-1 with TRBJ2-1; 8 bases line up with TRBD1. The CDR3 sequence is 15 residues long. V shed 4 bases, J shed 4 bases, and the junction held 7 bases outside the gene matches. Germline CDR1 reads SGHRS; CDR2 reads YFSETQ. The CDR3 reads CASSSQGAPYNEQFF. The CDR3 nucleotides read TGCGCCAGCAGCAGTCAGGGGGCCCCTTACAATGAGCAGTTCTTC.

About this clone: Other DNA sequences within the sample encode an identical CDR3. The chain has TRBV6-5 and TRBJ1-5; 8 bases line up with TRBD1. The CDR3 extends over 15 amino acids. Germline V CDR1 and CDR2: MNHEY, SVGAGI. V trimming: 0 bases; J trimming: 7 bases; junction bases outside the gene matches: 5. The CDR3: CASSYSTGGGQPQHF. DNA for the CDR3: TGTGCCAGCAGTTACTCAACAGGGGGGGGACAGCCCCAGCATTTT.

The chain carries TRBV11-3 and TRBJ2-7; 9 nucleotides agree with TRBD1. This CDR3 contains 15 residues. Trimming at V came to 4 bases and at J to 5 bases, leaving 9 bases not matched to a gene. Germline V lookup: CDR1 SGHNT, CDR2 YENEEA. Written as DNA, the CDR3 is TGTGCCAGCAGCTCCAAGGGGACAGGGTCCCACGAGCAGTACTTC. It encodes CASSSKGTGSHEQYF.

The rearrangement links TRBV6-5 to TRBJ1-2; D is possibly TRBD1 (5 bases). V gave up 2 bases and J gave up 4 bases, with 8 bases separating them. The CDR3 contains 13 residues. Germline CDR1 reads MNHEY; CDR2 reads SVGAGI. The CDR3 coding sequence is TGTGCCAGCAGTTACAGGGGAGGCTATGGCTACACCTTC. As protein: CASSYRGGYGYTF.

The chain carries TRBV20-1 and TRBJ1-2; no reliable D call. Trimming removed 8 bases at V and 6 bases at J, with 4 bases between. The germline CDR1 and CDR2 sequences are DFQATT and SNEGSKA (reference sequence). This CDR3 region has 8 residues. The CDR3 sequence is CSPDGYTF. CDR3 nucleotide sequence: TGCAGTCCCGATGGCTACACCTTC.

The rearrangement uses TRBV7-2 and TRBJ1-2; perhaps TRBD1 as D (5 bases). This CDR3 comprises 14 residues. Germline V gives CDR1 SGHTA, CDR2 FQGNSA. V lost 1 base and J lost 6, with 12 bases in between. DNA for the CDR3: TGTGCCAGCAGCTTAGTATCCAGGGCTGATGGCTACACCTTC. As protein: CASSLVSRADGYTF.

This chain joins TRBV14 and TRBJ2-7; TRBD1 agrees at 7 bases. The CDR3 is made up of 17 amino acids. Germline CDR1 SGHDN, CDR2 FVKESK. The V and J ends lost 0 bases and 5 bases, in that order; junction bases with no gene match: 13. Here the CDR3 reads CASSQDLRTGTRDEQYF. As DNA, the CDR3 is TGTGCCAGCAGCCAAGACCTCAGGACAGGTACTAGGGACGAGCAGTACTTC.

CDR3 bases: TGCGCCAGCAGCCAATACCAGGGCTCGGCGGGAAAAAATACGCAGTATTTT. Its translation is CASSQYQGSAGKNTQYF. The rearrangement uses TRBV4-1 and TRBJ2-3, with D possibly TRBD2 on 6 matching bases. The CDR3 covers 17 residues. V lost 2 bases and J lost 7, with 22 bases in between. Germline CDR1 is MGHRA and CDR2 is YSYEKL.

The rearrangement links TRBV7-2 to TRBJ1-1; a possible D gene is TRBD1 (6 bases). The V gene lost 5 bases and the J gene lost 3 bases, with 19 bases spanning the gap. The CDR3 is made up of 16 amino acids. Germline CDR1 is SGHTA and CDR2 is FQGNSA. Written as DNA, the CDR3 is TGTGCCAGCAGCCCCTCGGGGGGCTTGGGTCACACTGAAGCTTTCTTT. This sequence encodes CASSPSGGLGHTEAFF.

The rearrangement uses TRBV10-3 and TRBJ2-7; perhaps TRBD1 as D (5 bases). V shed 3 bases and J shed 6 bases, with 12 bases lying between them. Germline CDR1 ENHRY, CDR2 SYGVKD. The CDR3 runs to 13 residues. CDR3 nucleotides: TGTGCCATCAGTGATCTAGGAACAGGCGAGCAGTACTTC. This translates into CAISDLGTGEQYF.

V usage is TRBV6-5 and J usage is TRBJ2-1; 12 bases are a match to TRBD2. The V gene's germline CDR1 is MNHEY and CDR2 SVGAGI. V trimming: 0 bases; J trimming: 4 bases; junction bases outside the gene matches: 1. The CDR3 has 16 amino acids. CDR3 in DNA: TGTGCCAGCAGTTACTCGACTAGCGGGGGATACAATGAGCAGTTCTTC. Its translation is CASSYSTSGGYNEQFF.

The J gene is TRBJ2-2, the V gene TRBV7-6; 7 bases align to TRBD1. Germline V gene lookup returns CDR1 SGHVS and CDR2 FNYEAQ. The CDR3 loop spans 16 amino acids. V lost 5 bases, J lost 4 bases, and 10 bases stayed unmatched. CDR3 sequence reads: CASSIGQVLSTGELFF. The CDR3, as DNA: TGTGCCAGCAGCATAGGACAGGTCCTGAGCACCGGGGAGCTGTTTTTT. The variable domain in full, completed from reference TRBV7-6 and TRBJ2-2, reads GAGVSQSPRYKVTKRGQDVALRCDPISGHVSLYWYRQALGQGPEFLTYFNYEAQQDKSGLPNDRFSAERPEGSISTLTIQRTEQRDSAMYRCASSIGQVLSTGELFFGEGSRLTVL.